This T cell receptor beta chain was captured by sequencing in a study of blood T cell repertoires in COVID-19. Method: immunoSEQ multiplex PCR; TCRdb's copy keeps in-frame clones and lacks some. The sample consists of roughly 300,000 clones, 85% of them appearing once. J gave up 2 bases and V 2 bases, and 3 bases lay outside the gene matches. In germline, CDR1 is SGDLS, CDR2 YYNGEE. The length of the CDR3 is 14 residues. Sequencing used PBMCs or T cells enriched from blood (not recorded which). This receptor was identified in a woman in her forties or fifties who had recovered from COVID-19. The chain has TRBV9 and TRBJ2-5, with 7 bases aligning to TRBD2. CDR3 amino acids: CASSVLAEQETQYF. CDR3 nucleotide sequence: TGTGCCAGCAGCGTTCTAGCGGAACAAGAGACCCAGTACTTC.